Listed below are T cell receptor beta chains from one sample, sequenced in a study of T cell repertoires in cytomegalovirus infection. One entry per CDR3 protein, called by TCRdb with MiXCR from the reads. The sample shows around 710,000 distinct CDR3 sequences, under 35% of them seen only once. No antigen is known for these receptors. The sample consisted of cultured CD8+ T cells from PBMCs, taken from culture after CMV antigen stimulation. Receptors originate from a human donor in good health (CMV status not recorded). Some clones in this sample may be carry-over from other donors' samples. Both conserved end residues are trimmed from each CDR3. Clone size is stated in some rows and not others, as once, few, many or a class when expanded.

V gene: TRBV7-2; J gene: TRBJ1-5; clone size: many; CDR3 protein: ASSLWSNQPQH
V gene: TRBV19; J gene: TRBJ1-1; clone size: -; CDR3 protein: ASSIFDVNTEAF
V gene: TRBV7-8; J gene: TRBJ1-1; clone size: many; CDR3 protein: ASSLPVDRVRNTEAF
V gene: TRBV7-2; J gene: TRBJ1-2; clone size: many; CDR3 protein: ASSDSGVYGYT
V gene: TRBV7-9; J gene: TRBJ2-3; clone size: many; CDR3 protein: ASSPDRVLAPTSTDTQY
V gene: TRBV6-6; J gene: TRBJ2-1; clone size: -; CDR3 protein: ASSSSGYEQF
V gene: TRBV28; J gene: TRBJ2-2; clone size: -; CDR3 protein: ASSSPRRRGPLGELF
V gene: TRBV27; J gene: TRBJ1-2; clone size: -; CDR3 protein: ASRLSTGDYGYT
V gene: TRBV12-3/TRBV12-4; J gene: TRBJ2-3; clone size: few; CDR3 protein: ASSFLRTDTQY
V gene: TRBV11-2; J gene: TRBJ2-2; clone size: few; CDR3 protein: ASTRFITSGNTGELF
V gene: TRBV13; J gene: TRBJ2-5; clone size: few; CDR3 protein: ASSPGTGARTQY
V gene: TRBV7-9; J gene: TRBJ1-3; clone size: few; CDR3 protein: ASSDYIGTGVGNTIY
V gene: TRBV5-1; J gene: TRBJ1-1; clone size: -; CDR3 protein: ASSFRAANTEAF
V gene: TRBV5-8; J gene: TRBJ2-7; clone size: -; CDR3 protein: ASSWRPPGGSGYEQY
V gene: TRBV28; J gene: TRBJ1-5; clone size: -; CDR3 protein: ASTEDRGRNQPQH
V gene: TRBV7-9; J gene: TRBJ2-7; clone size: few; CDR3 protein: ASSDHYEQY
V gene: TRBV12-3/TRBV12-4; J gene: TRBJ1-5; clone size: few; CDR3 protein: ATSLEGDPNQPQH
V gene: TRBV7-9; J gene: TRBJ1-1; clone size: -; CDR3 protein: ASSSPRDREGTEAF
V gene: TRBV6-5; J gene: TRBJ2-3; clone size: few; CDR3 protein: ASSYDRGSDTQY
V gene: TRBV19; J gene: TRBJ2-7; clone size: few; CDR3 protein: ASKTDRGHYEQY
V gene: TRBV7-3; J gene: TRBJ2-3; clone size: -; CDR3 protein: ASSLERSTQY
V gene: TRBV2; J gene: TRBJ1-2; clone size: -; CDR3 protein: ASGGRLDYGYT
V gene: TRBV10-3; J gene: TRBJ2-3; clone size: -; CDR3 protein: AISIGEGPDTQY
V gene: TRBV15; J gene: TRBJ1-2; clone size: -; CDR3 protein: ATSRGGRTNYGYT
V gene: TRBV7-2; J gene: TRBJ2-1; clone size: few; CDR3 protein: ASSLHRRTEQF
V gene: TRBV7-2; J gene: TRBJ2-3; clone size: many; CDR3 protein: ASSLMGRAGKITDTQY
V gene: TRBV5-8; J gene: TRBJ1-5; clone size: -; CDR3 protein: ASSLDRGWGNQPQH
V gene: TRBV7-9; J gene: TRBJ2-5; clone size: many; CDR3 protein: ASSLASQETQY
V gene: TRBV19; J gene: TRBJ2-1; clone size: few; CDR3 protein: ASAPSGGAYNEQF
V gene: TRBV7-6; J gene: TRBJ2-2; clone size: -; CDR3 protein: ASSLGNGELF
V gene: TRBV28; J gene: TRBJ1-2; clone size: -; CDR3 protein: ASSLRDRVYGYT
V gene: TRBV28; J gene: TRBJ1-1; clone size: many; CDR3 protein: ASSPLPRTRRTEAF
V gene: TRBV7-9; J gene: TRBJ2-2; clone size: many; CDR3 protein: ATLTGTNTGELF
V gene: TRBV25-1; J gene: TRBJ1-1; clone size: -; CDR3 protein: ASSEVMGRNTEAF
V gene: TRBV7-6; J gene: TRBJ1-2; clone size: -; CDR3 protein: AAADRDPYGYT
V gene: TRBV2; J gene: TRBJ2-2; clone size: once; CDR3 protein: ASSEGKTGAWTGELF
V gene: TRBV25-1; J gene: TRBJ2-2; clone size: -; CDR3 protein: ASSEWEGKNPGELF
V gene: TRBV5-4; J gene: TRBJ2-1; clone size: few; CDR3 protein: ASNPRGGQRGNEQF
V gene: TRBV9; J gene: TRBJ2-5; clone size: -; CDR3 protein: ASKPSEVGETQY
V gene: TRBV27; J gene: TRBJ2-1; clone size: many; CDR3 protein: ASTPYRRKASGGYNEQF
V gene: TRBV4-1; J gene: TRBJ2-2; clone size: -; CDR3 protein: ATASGGLGGELF
V gene: TRBV12-3/TRBV12-4; J gene: TRBJ1-2; clone size: many; CDR3 protein: ASTGNMVYGYT
V gene: TRBV7-6; J gene: TRBJ1-2; clone size: -; CDR3 protein: ASSLEEFGTGRGGYT
V gene: TRBV20-1; J gene: TRBJ2-3; clone size: -; CDR3 protein: SASGAGTDTQY
V gene: TRBV27; J gene: TRBJ2-2; clone size: -; CDR3 protein: ASSFKTDNTGELF
V gene: TRBV6-5; J gene: TRBJ2-1; clone size: -; CDR3 protein: ASSYYSSSGGTPSYNEQF
V gene: TRBV29-1; J gene: TRBJ2-1; clone size: -; CDR3 protein: SVETSGYNEQF